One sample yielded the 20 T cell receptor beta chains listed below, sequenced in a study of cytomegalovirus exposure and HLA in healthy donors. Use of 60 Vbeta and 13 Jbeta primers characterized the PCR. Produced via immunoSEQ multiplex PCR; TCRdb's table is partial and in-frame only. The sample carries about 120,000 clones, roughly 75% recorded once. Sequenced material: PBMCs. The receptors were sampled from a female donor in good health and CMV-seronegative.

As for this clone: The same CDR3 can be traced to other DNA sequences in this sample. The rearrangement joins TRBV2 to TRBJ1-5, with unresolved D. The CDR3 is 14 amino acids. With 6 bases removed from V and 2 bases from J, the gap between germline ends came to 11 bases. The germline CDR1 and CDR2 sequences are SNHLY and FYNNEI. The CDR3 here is CASSEGGGNQPQHF. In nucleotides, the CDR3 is TGTGCCAGCAGCGAGGGAGGCGGCAATCAGCCCCAGCATTTT.

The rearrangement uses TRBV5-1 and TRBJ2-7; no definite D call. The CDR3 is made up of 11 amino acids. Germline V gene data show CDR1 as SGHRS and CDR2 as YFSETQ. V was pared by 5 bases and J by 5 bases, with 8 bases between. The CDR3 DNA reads TGCGCCAGCAGGCTCGGAGACGAGCAGTACTTC. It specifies CASRLGDEQYF.

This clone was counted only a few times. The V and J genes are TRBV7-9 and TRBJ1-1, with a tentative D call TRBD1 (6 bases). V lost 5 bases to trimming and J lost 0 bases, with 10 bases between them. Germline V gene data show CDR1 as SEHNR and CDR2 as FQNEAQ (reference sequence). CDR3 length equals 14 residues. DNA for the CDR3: TGTGCCAGCAGCAAGGGGACACTGAACACTGAAGCTTTCTTT. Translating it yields CASSKGTLNTEAFF.

CDR3 DNA sequence: TGCAGTGCTAGCTCGTTGTTCGGGCAGTACTTC. Translated: CSASSLFGQYF. The chain uses TRBV20-1 and TRBJ2-7, with unresolved D. Germline values: CDR1 DFQATT, CDR2 SNEGSKA (reference sequence). V lost 3 bases and J 9 bases, leaving 12 bases between the germline ends. The CDR3 has 11 amino acids.

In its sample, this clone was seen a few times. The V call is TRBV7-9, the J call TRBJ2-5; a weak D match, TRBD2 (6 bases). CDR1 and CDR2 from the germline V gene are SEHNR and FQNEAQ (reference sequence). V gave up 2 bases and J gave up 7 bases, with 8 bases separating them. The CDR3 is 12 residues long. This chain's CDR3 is CASSLFGGTQYF. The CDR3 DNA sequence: TGTGCCAGCAGCTTATTCGGGGGGACCCAGTACTTC.

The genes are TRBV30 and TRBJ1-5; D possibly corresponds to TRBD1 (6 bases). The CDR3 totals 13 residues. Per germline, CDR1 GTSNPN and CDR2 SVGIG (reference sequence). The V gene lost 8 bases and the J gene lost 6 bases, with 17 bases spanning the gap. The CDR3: CALSRGEGQPQHF. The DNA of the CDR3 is TGTGCCCTAAGCAGGGGAGAAGGTCAGCCCCAGCATTTT.

The CDR3 DNA sequence: TGTGCCAGCAGCTTCACCGGGACTAGCGACGAGCAGTTCTTC. Encoded protein: CASSFTGTSDEQFF. The genes are TRBV7-3 and TRBJ2-1; TRBD2 aligns across 10 bases. Trimming removed 3 bases from V and 10 bases from J; junction bases left unmatched: 6. The V gene's germline CDR1 is SGHTA and CDR2 FQGTGA. The CDR3 sequence is 14 residues long.

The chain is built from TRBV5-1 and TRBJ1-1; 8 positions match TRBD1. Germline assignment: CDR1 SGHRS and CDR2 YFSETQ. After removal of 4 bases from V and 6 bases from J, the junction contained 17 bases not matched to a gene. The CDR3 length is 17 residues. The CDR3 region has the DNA TGCGCCAGCAGCCCCGGGGCGGGCAGGGGGCGCAGGGCTGAAGCTTTCTTT. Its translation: CASSPGAGRGRRAEAFF.

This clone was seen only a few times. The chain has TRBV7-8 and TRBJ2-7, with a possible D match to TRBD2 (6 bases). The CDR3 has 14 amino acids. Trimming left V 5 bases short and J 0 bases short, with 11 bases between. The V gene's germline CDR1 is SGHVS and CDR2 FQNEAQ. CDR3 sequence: CASSPQRASYEQYF. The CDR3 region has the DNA TGTGCCAGCAGCCCCCAGCGGGCCTCCTACGAGCAGTACTTC.

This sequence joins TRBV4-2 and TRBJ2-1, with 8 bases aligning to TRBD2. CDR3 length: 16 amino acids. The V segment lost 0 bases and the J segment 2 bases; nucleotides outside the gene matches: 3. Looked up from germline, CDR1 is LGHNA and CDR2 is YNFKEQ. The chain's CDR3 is CASSQESGGAYNEQFF. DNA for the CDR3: TGTGCCAGCAGCCAAGAGAGCGGGGGAGCCTACAATGAGCAGTTCTTC.

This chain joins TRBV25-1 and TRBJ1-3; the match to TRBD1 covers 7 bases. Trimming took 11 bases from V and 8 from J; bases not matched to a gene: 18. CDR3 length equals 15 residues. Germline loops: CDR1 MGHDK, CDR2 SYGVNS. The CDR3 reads CAATGTESLVDTIYF. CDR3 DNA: TGTGCCGCTACCGGGACAGAGTCCCTGGTGGACACCATATATTTT. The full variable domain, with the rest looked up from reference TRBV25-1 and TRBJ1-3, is EADIYQTPRYLVIGTGKKITLECSQTMGHDKMYWYQQDPGMELHLIHYSYGVNSTEKGDLSSESTVSRIRTEHFPLTLESARPSHTSQYLCAATGTESLVDTIYFGEGSWLTVV.

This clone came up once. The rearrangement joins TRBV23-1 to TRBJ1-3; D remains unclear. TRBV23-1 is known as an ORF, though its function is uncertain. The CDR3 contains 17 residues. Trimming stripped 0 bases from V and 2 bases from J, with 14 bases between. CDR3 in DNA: TGCGCCAGCAGTCAATCCGACTCGCGGAGGGCTGGAAACACCATATATTTT. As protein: CASSQSDSRRAGNTIYF.

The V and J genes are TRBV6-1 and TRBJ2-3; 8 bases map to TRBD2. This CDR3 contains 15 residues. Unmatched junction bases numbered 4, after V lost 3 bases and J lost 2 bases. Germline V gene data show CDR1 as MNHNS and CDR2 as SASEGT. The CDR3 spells CASSDDSGATDTQYF. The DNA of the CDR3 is TGTGCCAGCAGTGATGATAGCGGGGCCACAGATACGCAGTATTTT.

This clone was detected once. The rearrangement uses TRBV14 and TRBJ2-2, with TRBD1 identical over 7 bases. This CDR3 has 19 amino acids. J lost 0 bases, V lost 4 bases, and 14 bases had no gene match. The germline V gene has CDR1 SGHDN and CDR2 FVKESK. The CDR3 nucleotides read TGTGCCAGCAGCCCGAGCGGACAGGAGATACTCGCGAACACCGGGGAGCTGTTTTTT. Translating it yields CASSPSGQEILANTGELFF.

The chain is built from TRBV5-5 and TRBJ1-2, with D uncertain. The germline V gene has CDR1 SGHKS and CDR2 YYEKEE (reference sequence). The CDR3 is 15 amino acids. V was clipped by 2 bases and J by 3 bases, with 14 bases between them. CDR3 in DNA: TGTGCCAGCAGCTTCAAGTCTCGGGTGGACTATGGCTACACCTTC. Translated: CASSFKSRVDYGYTF.

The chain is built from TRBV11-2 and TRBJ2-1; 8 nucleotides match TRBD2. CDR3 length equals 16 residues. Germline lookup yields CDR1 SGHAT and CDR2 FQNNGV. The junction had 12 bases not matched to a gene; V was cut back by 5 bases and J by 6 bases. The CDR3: CASSRGGYHLGNEQFF. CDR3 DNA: TGTGCCAGCAGCCGCGGGGGGTACCACCTGGGCAATGAGCAGTTCTTC.

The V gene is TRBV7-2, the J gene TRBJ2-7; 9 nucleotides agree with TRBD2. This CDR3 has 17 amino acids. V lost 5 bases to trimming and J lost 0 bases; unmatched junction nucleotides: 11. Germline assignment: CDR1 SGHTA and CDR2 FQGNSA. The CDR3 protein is CASSASRASGTSYEQYF. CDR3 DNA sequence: TGTGCCAGCAGCGCATCCCGGGCTAGCGGGACCTCCTACGAGCAGTACTTC.

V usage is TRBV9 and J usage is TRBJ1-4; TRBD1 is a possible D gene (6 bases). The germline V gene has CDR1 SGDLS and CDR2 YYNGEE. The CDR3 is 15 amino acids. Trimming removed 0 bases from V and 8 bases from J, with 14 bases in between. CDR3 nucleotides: TGTGCCAGCAGCGTAGGGCAGGGGATAGGCGAAAAACTGTTTTTT. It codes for CASSVGQGIGEKLFF.

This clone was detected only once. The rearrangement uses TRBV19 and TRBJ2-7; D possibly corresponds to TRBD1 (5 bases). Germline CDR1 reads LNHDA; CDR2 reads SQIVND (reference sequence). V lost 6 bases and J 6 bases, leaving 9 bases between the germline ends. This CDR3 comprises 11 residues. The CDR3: CASRKGSEQYF. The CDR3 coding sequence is TGTGCCAGTAGGAAGGGGTCCGAGCAGTACTTC. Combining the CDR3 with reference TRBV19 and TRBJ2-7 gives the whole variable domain DGGITQSPKYLFRKEGQNVTLSCEQNLNHDAMYWYRQDPGQGLRLIYYSQIVNDFQKGDIAEGYSVSREKKESFPLTVTSAQKNPTAFYLCASRKGSEQYFGPGTRLTVT.

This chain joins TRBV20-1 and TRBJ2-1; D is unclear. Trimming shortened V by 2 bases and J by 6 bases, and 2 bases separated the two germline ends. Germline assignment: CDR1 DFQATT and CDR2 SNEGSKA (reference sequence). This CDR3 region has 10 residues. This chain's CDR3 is CSARRNEQFF. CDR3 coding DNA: TGCAGTGCTAGACGCAATGAGCAGTTCTTC.